This TCR beta chain was profiled in a study of T cell responses to AZD1222 COVID-19 vaccine. Germline assignment: CDR1 SGHRS and CDR2 YFSETQ. The CDR3 sequence is 14 residues long. Trimming removed 4 bases at V and 4 bases at J, with 14 bases between. As concerns this clone: Its antigen is unknown.

Data came from immunoSEQ multiplex PCR; TCRdb stores just in-frame clones and leaves some out. The profile covers 130,000 or so clones, with about 90% appearing a single time and about 5.2% taken by the ten largest. Study-wide results and limits: Reports indicate that nearly half of spike-specific TCRs are directed at unmutated variant regions. An increase in Spike-specific TCR breadth and depth was observed after two AZD1222 doses.

This rearrangement joins TRBV5-1 to TRBJ1-1, with a weak D call TRBD1 (6 bases). The sample was peripheral blood, taken on day 0 of AZD1222 vaccination. The TCR was taken from an adult in good health. CDR3 nucleotides: TGCGCCAGCAGCAGGACGGGGGCAAGCACTGAAGCTTTCTTT. Translation gives CASSRTGASTEAFF.